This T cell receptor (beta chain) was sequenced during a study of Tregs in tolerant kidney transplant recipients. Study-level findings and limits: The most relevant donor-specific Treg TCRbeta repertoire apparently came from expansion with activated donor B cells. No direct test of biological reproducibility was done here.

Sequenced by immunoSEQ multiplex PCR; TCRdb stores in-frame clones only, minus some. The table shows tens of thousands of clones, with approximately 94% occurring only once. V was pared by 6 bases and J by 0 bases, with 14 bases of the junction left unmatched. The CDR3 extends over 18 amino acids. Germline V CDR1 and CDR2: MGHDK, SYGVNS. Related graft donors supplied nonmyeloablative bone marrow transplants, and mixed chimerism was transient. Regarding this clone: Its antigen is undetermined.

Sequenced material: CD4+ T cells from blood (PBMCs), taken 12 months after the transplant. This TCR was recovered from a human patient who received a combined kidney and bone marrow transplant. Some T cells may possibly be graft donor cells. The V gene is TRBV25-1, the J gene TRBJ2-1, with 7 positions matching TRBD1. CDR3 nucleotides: TGTGCCAGCAGCACCGGGACAGTCGCTCCCCGCTCCTACAATGAGCAGTTCTTC. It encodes CASSTGTVAPRSYNEQFF.